This T cell receptor beta chain was obtained from a study of cytomegalovirus exposure and HLA in healthy donors. Study results and limitations: Most of the TCR beta V segments (in an earlier analysis) were productive either about 87% or about 30% of the time. According to reports, the classifier identified cytomegalovirus status with high specificity and sensitivity. Among TCR beta chains, those listed as cytomegalovirus-associated numbered over 150. Fewer N-insertions than the roughly 700-donor mean were reportedly shown by an Asian-associated ancestry cluster in a later analysis.

The PCR ran on 60 Vbeta and 13 Jbeta primers. Here immunoSEQ multiplex PCR was the method, and the copy in TCRdb shows in-frame clones only, minus some. The table lists about 110,000 clones, 82% of them singletons. Of note for this clone: Its antigen is still unknown.

Germline CDR1 MNHNS, CDR2 SASEGT. V was pared by 4 bases and J by 6 bases, with 10 bases of the junction left unmatched. CDR3 size: 15 residues. Sequenced material: PBMCs. This sequence originates from a man younger than 40 in good health and CMV-seropositive. The chain has TRBV6-1 and TRBJ1-2, with 8 positions matching TRBD1. CDR3 sequence: CASSGLRTGFDGYTF. The CDR3 nucleotides are TGTGCCAGCAGTGGGCTAAGGACAGGGTTCGATGGCTACACCTTC.